Sequencing of this T cell receptor beta chain was carried out in a study of T-cell memory formation after mild COVID-19. About the study: The TCR clusters were mostly specific to one donor. Study outcomes and limitations: Clones shrinking from day 15 to 85 showed even CD4/CD8 mixes; later expanders tilted CD4+. The appearance of some responding clones in pre-infection memory suggested that cross-reactive memory joined.

TCRdb fed the 5' RACE reads into MiXCR, producing one record per CDR3 protein. The sample carries more than 350,000 distinct CDR3 sequences, about a sixth recorded once. This clonotype was detected a few times. Antigen unknown. The clonotype was recovered from a man between 18 and 29 years old who had mild COVID-19 (a few samples of this study predate the infection). Cell type and time point are not known. The sequencing input was PBMCs or a T cell subset sorted from them (not recorded which).

CDR3: CAWTTGGYYGYTF. The CDR3, as DNA: TGTGCCTGGACCACAGGGGGATATTATGGCTACACCTTC. This chain uses TRBV30 with TRBJ1-2, with 8 bases that match TRBD1. The CDR3 is made up of 13 amino acids. CDR1 GTSNPN and CDR2 SVGIG come from the germline V gene (reference sequence). Trimming removed 4 bases from V and 5 bases from J; junction bases left unmatched: 6.